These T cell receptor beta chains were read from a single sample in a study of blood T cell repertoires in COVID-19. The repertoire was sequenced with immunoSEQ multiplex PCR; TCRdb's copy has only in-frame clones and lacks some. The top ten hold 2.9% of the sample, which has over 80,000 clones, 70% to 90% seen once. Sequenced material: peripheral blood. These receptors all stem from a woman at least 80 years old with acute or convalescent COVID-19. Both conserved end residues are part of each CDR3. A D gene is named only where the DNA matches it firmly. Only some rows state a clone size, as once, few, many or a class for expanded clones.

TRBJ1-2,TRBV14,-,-,TGTGCCAGCAGCCAAGCAGGAAGGAGGCAAAGCTACACCTTC,CASSQAGRRQSYTF
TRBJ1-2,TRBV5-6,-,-,TGTGCCAGCAGCTTCTCGCAACCTCACTTCAACTATGGCTACACCTTC,CASSFSQPHFNYGYTF
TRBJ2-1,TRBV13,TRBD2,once,TGTGCCACCCCCCCGCGGGGGGTATACAATGAGCAGTTCTTC,CATPPRGVYNEQFF
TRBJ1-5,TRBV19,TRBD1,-,TGTGCCAGTAGTATTCTGGGGACCGACAGGGGTAATCAGCCCCAGCATTTT,CASSILGTDRGNQPQHF
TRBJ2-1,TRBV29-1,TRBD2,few,TGCAGCGTAGAGCGGGGTCTCTCCTACAATGAGCAGTTCTTC,CSVERGLSYNEQFF
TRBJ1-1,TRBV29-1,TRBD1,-,TGCAGCGTTGAAGGACAGGGTCGAACTGAAGCTTTCTTT,CSVEGQGRTEAFF
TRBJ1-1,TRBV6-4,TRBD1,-,TGTGCCAGCAGCGCACAGGGGTCGAACACTGAAGCTTTCTTT,CASSAQGSNTEAFF
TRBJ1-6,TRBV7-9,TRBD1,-,TGTGCCAGCAGCTCAACTGGACAGGGCAATTCACCCCTCCACTTT,CASSSTGQGNSPLHF
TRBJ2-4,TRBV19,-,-,TGTGCCAGTAGTTCAGTGGAGGGGGCCAAAAACATTCAGTACTTC,CASSSVEGAKNIQYF
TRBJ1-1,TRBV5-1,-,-,TGCGCCAGCAGCACAACAGGAGCTGACACTGAAGCTTTCTTT,CASSTTGADTEAFF
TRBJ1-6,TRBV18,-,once,TGTGCCAGCTCACTCTATAGTAATTCACCCCTCCACTTT,CASSLYSNSPLHF
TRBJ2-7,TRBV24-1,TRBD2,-,TGTGCCACCAGTTCCTCTCGGGAGGCCTCCTACGAGCAGTACTTC,CATSSSREASYEQYF
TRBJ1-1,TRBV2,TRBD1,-,TGTGCCAGCAGTGGCCGGACAGGGGTGGCTGAAGCTTTCTTT,CASSGRTGVAEAFF
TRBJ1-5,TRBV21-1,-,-,TGTGCCAGCAGCAAAGGACCGACAGCCGCTTATAGCAATCAGCCCCAGCATTTT,CASSKGPTAAYSNQPQHF
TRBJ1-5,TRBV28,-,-,TGTGCCACATGGGGGGGCAGCCCCAACAATCAGCCCCAGCATTTT,CATWGGSPNNQPQHF
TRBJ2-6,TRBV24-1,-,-,TGTGCCACCAGTGACCCGGGGGACGGGGCCAACGTCCTGACTTTC,CATSDPGDGANVLTF
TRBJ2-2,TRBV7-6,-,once,TGTGCCAGCAGCTTAGAGCCCTGGGAGCTGTTTTTT,CASSLEPWELFF
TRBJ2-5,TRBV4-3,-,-,TGCGCCAGCAGCCAAGTTCGGGGGGCCTCGACCCAGTACTTC,CASSQVRGASTQYF
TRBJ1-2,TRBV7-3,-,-,TGTGCCAGCAGCTTTCGGATGACACATGGCTACACCTTC,CASSFRMTHGYTF
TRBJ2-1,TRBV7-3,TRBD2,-,TGTGCCAGCAGCTTAACCTCCCTAGCGGGAGGGAACAATGAGCAGTTCTTC,CASSLTSLAGGNNEQFF
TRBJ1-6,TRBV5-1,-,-,TGCGCCAGCAGAAATTCGGGACATTATAATTCACCCCTCCACTTT,CASRNSGHYNSPLHF
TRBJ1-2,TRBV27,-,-,TGTGCCAGCAGTTTCCAGTCTAGCTATGGCTACACCTTC,CASSFQSSYGYTF
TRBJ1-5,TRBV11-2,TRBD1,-,TGTGCCAGCAGCTTAGGGGACAGTAGCAATCAGCCCCAGCATTTT,CASSLGDSSNQPQHF
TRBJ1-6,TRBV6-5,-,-,TGTGCCAGCAGTTACAACAGGGACTCACCCCTCCACTTT,CASSYNRDSPLHF
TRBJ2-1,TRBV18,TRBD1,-,TGTGCCAGCTCACTAGGGACAGGGCTTACCAATGAGCAGTTCTTC,CASSLGTGLTNEQFF
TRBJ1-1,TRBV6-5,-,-,TGTGCCAGCAGTTTGGGGACCTCGCTTTGGGGGGCTGAAGCTTTCTTT,CASSLGTSLWGAEAFF
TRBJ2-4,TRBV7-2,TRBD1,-,TGTGCCAGCAGCCTATCAGGGGGCGATCGGTGGAACATTCAGTACTTC,CASSLSGGDRWNIQYF
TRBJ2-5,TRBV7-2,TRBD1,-,TGTGCCAGCAGCTTATCGGGACAGGCCCCCCAAGAGACCCAGTACTTC,CASSLSGQAPQETQYF
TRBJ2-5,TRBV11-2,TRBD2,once,TGTGCCAGCAGCTTCCTGGCGGGGGGGCCGGAGACCCAGTACTTC,CASSFLAGGPETQYF
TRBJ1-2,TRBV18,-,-,TGTGCCAGCTCACCATTAAGGGGAGGTGACTATGGCTACACCTTC,CASSPLRGGDYGYTF
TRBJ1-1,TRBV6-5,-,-,TGTGCCAGCAGTTCCCGCAGGGAGGCCCCGCAAGCTTTCTTT,CASSSRREAPQAFF
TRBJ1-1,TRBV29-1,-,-,TGCAGCGGGGGTGAACAGGGATGGAGCACTGAAGCTTTCTTT,CSGGEQGWSTEAFF
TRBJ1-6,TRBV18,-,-,TGTGCCCCCCGCTCCTCGAAACACAATAATTCACCCCTCCACTTT,CAPRSSKHNNSPLHF
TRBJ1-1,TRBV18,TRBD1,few,TGTGCCAGCTCAGTCGGACAGGGTATAGTTGAAGCTTTCTTT,CASSVGQGIVEAFF
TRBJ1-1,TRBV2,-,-,TGTGCCAGCCGCACAGGGATGAACACTGAAGCTTTCTTT,CASRTGMNTEAFF
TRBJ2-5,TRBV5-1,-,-,TGCGCCAGCTCTCACCCGGGGAGCCAAGAGACCCAGTACTTC,CASSHPGSQETQYF
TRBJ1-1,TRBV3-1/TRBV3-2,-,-,TGTGCCAGCAGCCAAGATATGGTGACAGTTACTGAAGCTTTCTTT,CASSQDMVTVTEAFF
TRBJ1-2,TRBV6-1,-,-,TGTGCCAGCAGTGAATCGATCCGGTATGGCTACACCTTC,CASSESIRYGYTF
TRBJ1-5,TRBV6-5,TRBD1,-,TGTGCCAGCAGAAGGACAGGGGGCAGGGGTCAGCCCCAGCATTTT,CASRRTGGRGQPQHF
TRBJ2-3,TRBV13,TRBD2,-,TGTGCCAGCAGCTCCCCCGTGGTGGAGCGGGGGAGCGGCAACTCTTTTACGCAGTATTTT,CASSSPVVERGSGNSFTQYF
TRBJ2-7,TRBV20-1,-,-,TGCAGTGCTAGTATTGTCGTTTCCTACGAGCAGTACTTC,CSASIVVSYEQYF
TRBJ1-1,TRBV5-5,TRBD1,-,TGTGCCAGCAGCCAGATACCCGACAGGGTCCCTGAAGCTTTCTTT,CASSQIPDRVPEAFF
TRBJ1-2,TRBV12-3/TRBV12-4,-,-,TGTGCCAGCACCTCCCCCCGACAGCCCAACACCTTC,CASTSPRQPNTF
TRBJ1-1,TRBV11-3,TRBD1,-,TGTGCCAGCAGCCCAGACAGGGGTGAAGCTTTCTTT,CASSPDRGEAFF
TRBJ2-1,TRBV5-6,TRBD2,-,TGTGCCAGCAGCCGTACGCTGGGAGGGGTCAATGAGCAGTTCTTC,CASSRTLGGVNEQFF
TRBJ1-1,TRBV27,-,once,TGTGCCAGCAGTTTCTCCTCCACAGCCACTGAAGCTTTCTTT,CASSFSSTATEAFF
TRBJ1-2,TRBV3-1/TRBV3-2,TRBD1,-,TGTGCCAGCAGCCAAATTCCCGGGACAGGGACCAATGGCTACACCTTC,CASSQIPGTGTNGYTF
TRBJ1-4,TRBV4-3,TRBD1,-,TGCGCCAGCAGTATGGGACAGGCAACTAATGAAAAACTGTTTTTT,CASSMGQATNEKLFF
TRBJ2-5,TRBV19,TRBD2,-,TGTGCCAGTAGTATTCGAGCGGGGGGGCAAGAGACCCAGTACTTC,CASSIRAGGQETQYF
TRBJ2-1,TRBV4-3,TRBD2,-,TGCGCCAGCAGCCAGATTATTAGCGGGGGGTACAATGAGCAGTTCTTC,CASSQIISGGYNEQFF
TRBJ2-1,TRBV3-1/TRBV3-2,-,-,TGTGCCAGCAGCCAAGATTTGGCAACCAATGAGCAGTTCTTC,CASSQDLATNEQFF